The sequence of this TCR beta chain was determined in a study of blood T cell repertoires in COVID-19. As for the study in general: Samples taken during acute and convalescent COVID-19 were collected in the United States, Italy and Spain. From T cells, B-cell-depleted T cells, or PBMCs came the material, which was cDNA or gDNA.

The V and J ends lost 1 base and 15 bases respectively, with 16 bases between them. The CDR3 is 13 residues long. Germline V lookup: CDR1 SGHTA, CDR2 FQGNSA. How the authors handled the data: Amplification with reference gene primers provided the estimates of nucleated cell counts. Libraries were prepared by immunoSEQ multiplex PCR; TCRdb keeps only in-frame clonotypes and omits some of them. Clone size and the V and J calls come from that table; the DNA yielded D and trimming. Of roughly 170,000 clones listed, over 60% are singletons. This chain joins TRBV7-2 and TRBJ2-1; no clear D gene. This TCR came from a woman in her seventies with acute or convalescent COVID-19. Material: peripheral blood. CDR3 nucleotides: TGTGCCAGCAGCTTAGAGGCAGGTCGCGTCCCGTTCTTC. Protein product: CASSLEAGRVPFF.